The rows below give T cell receptor beta chains drawn from one sample of a study of blood T cell repertoires in COVID-19. Sequencing used immunoSEQ multiplex PCR; TCRdb keeps in-frame clones, though not all of them. Here the sample spans more than 75,000 clones, roughly 82% being singletons. Sequenced sample: peripheral blood. The receptors originated from a human donor in a cohort sampled during active COVID-19. The CDR3 runs from the conserved cysteine through the conserved F or W. A D gene is named only where the DNA matches it firmly. Clone size, where shown, is once, few, many, or a class for clones that have expanded.

clone size	V gene	J gene	D gene	CDR3 DNA	CDR3 protein
-	TRBV11-2	TRBJ1-1	TRBD1	TGTGCCAGCAAAGGACAGGGGAACACTGAAGCTTTCTTT	CASKGQGNTEAFF
once	TRBV6-5	TRBJ1-2	-	TGTGCCAGCAGGTACAATGAGGGAAATGGCTACACCTTC	CASRYNEGNGYTF
once	TRBV11-2	TRBJ2-7	TRBD1	TGTGCCAGCAGCTTAGGGACCGGGACAGGGGACGAGCAGTACTTC	CASSLGTGTGDEQYF
-	TRBV6-6	TRBJ2-5	TRBD1	TGTGCCAGCAGTTACCCAGCGACAGGGTTAGAGACCCAGTACTTC	CASSYPATGLETQYF
-	TRBV3-1/TRBV3-2	TRBJ1-2	-	TGTGCCAGCAGCCAAACCCGGGACTCCCGCTACACCTTC	CASSQTRDSRYTF
-	TRBV5-1	TRBJ2-5	-	TGCGCCAGCAGTTCAAACCCAGGGCAAGAGACCCAGTACTTC	CASSSNPGQETQYF
-	TRBV5-1	TRBJ2-2	-	TGCGCCAGCAGCCCCGGACAGTTGAACACCGGGGAGCTGTTTTTT	CASSPGQLNTGELFF
-	TRBV2	TRBJ2-7	-	TGTGCCAGCAAGCTCGAGTCGGGGGTCCTCTCCTACGAGCAGTACTTC	CASKLESGVLSYEQYF
once	TRBV18	TRBJ1-2	-	TGTGCCAGCTCCCTTGGCCTCGATGGCTACACCTTC	CASSLGLDGYTF
-	TRBV6-5	TRBJ1-6	-	TGTGCCAGCTCTTCGGGACTTCCTAATTCACCCCTCCACTTT	CASSSGLPNSPLHF
-	TRBV28	TRBJ2-2	TRBD2	TGTGCCAGCAGGCCGACTAGCGGGAACACCGGGGAGCTGTTTTTT	CASRPTSGNTGELFF
-	TRBV6-5	TRBJ2-7	-	TGTGCCAGCAGCAGGACATTTTACGAGCAGTACTTC	CASSRTFYEQYF
-	TRBV7-2	TRBJ1-5	-	TGTGCCAGCAGCGCCCAAGGGGTCGGTCAGCCCCAGCATTTT	CASSAQGVGQPQHF